This entry is about one T cell receptor beta chain. Its antigen remains unidentified. The CDR3 has 15 residues. The data stem from a study of cytomegalovirus exposure and HLA in healthy donors. With 60 Vbeta and 13 Jbeta primers, the PCR was carried out. TCRdb keeps only in-frame clones here, not all; method: immunoSEQ multiplex PCR. This table has 150,000 to 180,000 clones, 65% to 80% appearing once. The study, taken as a whole, reports: In a later analysis, a genetic analysis reported fewer productive-TCR N-insertions in an Asian-associated ancestry cluster than the cohort average.

Donors in the study were healthy people who gave bone marrow. The chain combines TRBV21-1 with TRBJ2-7; no DNA check was done on the table's D call, TRBD2. TRBV21-1 is shown as a pseudogene. The sequence was obtained from a young man in good health and CMV-seronegative. Sequenced: PBMCs. CDR3 nucleotides: TGTGCCAGCAGTGGCACACGAAAGCCATACTACGAGCAGTACGTC. Its translation: CASSGTRKPYYEQYV.